This T cell receptor beta chain emerged from a study of response to subunit inactivated influenza vaccine. TCRdb fed the RT-PCR reads into MiXCR, producing one record per CDR3 protein. The sample contains 600,000 to 850,000 distinct CDR3 sequences, 12% to 15% of which appear only once. As concerns this clonotype: A much larger clone lies a single base off, so this may be a read error.

The V gene lost 1 base and the J gene lost 10 bases, with 17 bases spanning the gap. This CDR3 region has 14 residues. Germline V gives CDR1 DFQATT, CDR2 SNEGSKA (reference sequence). The source is a man over 45 who received an inactivated influenza vaccine. J is TRBJ2-1 and V is TRBV20-1, with D perhaps matching TRBD2 (5 bases). The material was PBMCs from blood, obtained 14 days before vaccination. This chain's CDR3 is CSARGGVGIGEQFF. CDR3 DNA: TGCAGTGCTAGAGGGGGAGTGGGCATCGGGGAGCAGTTCTTC.